What follows are 17 T cell receptor beta chains derived from one specimen sequenced in a study of OX40 agonist ivuxolimab in advanced cancers. Clones were read by immunoSEQ multiplex PCR, and TCRdb kept only the in-frame ones, dropping some. The sample contains some 82,000 clones, about 90% of which appear only once. This specimen was CD4+ or CD8+ T cells sorted from blood, taken in a trial of the OX40 agonist ivuxolimab. The receptor set was obtained from an adult with an advanced solid tumor such as melanoma, head and neck, liver or kidney cancer.

This clone has more than one count but fewer than ten. The rearrangement joins TRBV27 to TRBJ2-7, with 9 bases that match TRBD2. CDR1 MNHEY and CDR2 SMNVEV come from the germline V gene (reference sequence). The CDR3 length is 16 residues. Losses at the gene ends were 2 bases for V and 0 bases for J; bases not matched to a gene: 5. CDR3 loop: CASSLRLAANSYEQYF. In DNA, the CDR3 is TGTGCCAGCAGTTTACGACTAGCGGCCAACTCCTACGAGCAGTACTTC.

The gene calls are TRBV6-5 and TRBJ1-2, with D tentatively TRBD1 (5 bases). Trimming stripped 6 bases from V and 2 bases from J, with 10 bases between. Germline lookup yields CDR1 MNHEY and CDR2 SVGAGI. The CDR3 runs to 13 residues. The CDR3 DNA reads as TGTGCCAGCAGGGGGACGGTCAACTATGGCTACACCTTC. Translated: CASRGTVNYGYTF.

V is TRBV7-9 and J is TRBJ2-1; TRBD1 or TRBD2 may be the D gene (5 bases each). Germline CDR1 SEHNR, CDR2 FQNEAQ (reference sequence). The CDR3 covers 16 residues. Trimming removed 5 bases from V and 8 bases from J, with 22 bases in between. As DNA, the CDR3 is TGTGCCAGCAGCCGCCTCACAGGTGGAGGTTTAGATGAGCAGTTCTTC. Its protein is CASSRLTGGGLDEQFF.

The J gene is TRBJ1-2, the V gene TRBV28; TRBD1 might be the D (5 bases). Trimming left V 5 bases short and J 0 bases short, with 13 bases between. From germline, CDR1 is MDHEN and CDR2 SYDVKM. This CDR3 has 15 residues. This CDR3 is CASSNRGLSNYGYTF. The CDR3 DNA is TGTGCCAGCAGTAACCGGGGCCTATCTAACTATGGCTACACCTTC.

This sequence joins TRBV7-2 and TRBJ2-3, with 12 bases aligning to TRBD2. The V gene's germline CDR1 is SGHTA and CDR2 FQGNSA. The CDR3 contains 16 residues. V lost 2 bases, J lost 5 bases, and 5 bases stayed unmatched. CDR3 residues: CASSLRLAGVLDTQYF. Here the CDR3 DNA reads TGTGCCAGCAGCTTAAGACTAGCGGGAGTCCTAGATACGCAGTATTTT.

The chain is built from TRBV20-1 and TRBJ2-3, with D uncertain. Trimming removed 6 bases from V and 1 base from J, with 2 bases in between. Germline lookup yields CDR1 DFQATT and CDR2 SNEGSKA (reference sequence). The CDR3 sequence is 10 residues long. DNA for the CDR3: TGCAGTGCGGGCACAGATACGCAGTATTTT. Translating it yields CSAGTDTQYF.

This chain's CDR3 is CASSFQGTSGANVLTF. Written as DNA, the CDR3 is TGTGCCAGCAGCTTTCAAGGGACATCTGGGGCCAACGTCCTGACTTTC. The V call is TRBV7-2, the J call TRBJ2-6; possibly TRBD1 for D (6 bases). The CDR3 is 16 amino acids. In germline, CDR1 is SGHTA, CDR2 FQGNSA. The V gene lost 3 bases and the J gene lost 1 base, with 10 bases spanning the gap.

This clone appeared a single time. The chain links TRBV6-6 to TRBJ2-3, with no clear D. Germline values: CDR1 MNHNY, CDR2 SVGAGI (reference sequence). This CDR3 region has 14 residues. Trimming removed 6 bases from V and 5 bases from J, with 15 bases in between. The CDR3 here is CASRHGEMGDTQYF. CDR3 in DNA: TGTGCCAGCAGACACGGAGAGATGGGAGATACGCAGTATTTT.

J is TRBJ2-7 and V is TRBV9, with TRBD1 identical over 8 bases. Germline CDR1 and CDR2: SGDLS and YYNGEE. V lost 3 bases to trimming and J lost 0 bases; unmatched junction nucleotides: 8. This CDR3 is built from 16 residues. CDR3 DNA sequence: TGTGCCAGCAGCGCCGGGACAGGCGCCAGCTCCTACGAGCAGTACTTC. Its translation: CASSAGTGASSYEQYF.

The rearrangement uses TRBV6-4 and TRBJ2-1; D might be TRBD2 (5 bases). Trimming shortened V by 4 bases and J by 0 bases, and 7 bases separated the two germline ends. The CDR3 is 14 residues long. Per germline, CDR1 MRHNA and CDR2 SNTAGT. The CDR3 spells CASSGESSYNEQFF. The DNA of the CDR3 is TGTGCCAGCAGTGGGGAGAGCTCCTACAATGAGCAGTTCTTC.

The V and J genes are TRBV29-1 and TRBJ2-5; a possible D gene is TRBD2 (6 bases). The germline V gene has CDR1 SQVTM and CDR2 ANQGSEA. This CDR3 spans 12 amino acids. V lost 3 bases and J 5 bases, leaving 10 bases between the germline ends. The CDR3 DNA follows: TGCAGCGTTGACACGGGAGCTGAGACCCAGTACTTC. Its translation: CSVDTGAETQYF.

This sequence joins TRBV6-1 and TRBJ2-7; D not certain. From germline, CDR1 is MNHNS and CDR2 SASEGT. V shed 1 base and J shed 0 bases, with 13 bases lying between them. CDR3 length: 16 amino acids. CDR3 in DNA: TGTGCCAGCAGTGAAGGTAGGACGACGAGCTCCTACGAGCAGTACTTC. Amino acid sequence: CASSEGRTTSSYEQYF.

The rearrangement links TRBV7-8 to TRBJ2-5; weak D call: TRBD1 (7 bases). This CDR3 is 15 amino acids long. Germline V gene data show CDR1 as SGHVS and CDR2 as FQNEAQ. Between the trimmed V and J ends, which lost 5 bases and 5 bases, there was a span of 18 bases. The CDR3 DNA reads as TGTGCCAGCAGCCGCGGGACAGCTAACTGGGAGACCCAGTACTTC. It specifies CASSRGTANWETQYF.

The chain is built from TRBV5-4 and TRBJ2-5, with 8 positions matching TRBD1. Germline V gene lookup returns CDR1 SGHNT and CDR2 YYREEE (reference sequence). The CDR3 loop spans 13 amino acids. Losses at the gene ends were 3 bases for V and 4 bases for J; bases not matched to a gene: 2. As DNA, the CDR3 is TGTGCCAGCAGCTACGACAGGGGAGAGACCCAGTACTTC. Translation: CASSYDRGETQYF.

The chain uses TRBV20-1 and TRBJ2-1; TRBD1 aligns across 9 bases. The CDR3 runs 11 residues. The trim removed 5 bases at V and 7 bases at J, leaving 0 bases unmatched. Looked up from germline, CDR1 is DFQATT and CDR2 is SNEGSKA (reference sequence). The CDR3 protein is CSADRGNEQFF. DNA of the CDR3: TGCAGTGCTGACAGGGGGAATGAGCAGTTCTTC.

The chain has TRBV30 and TRBJ1-2; TRBD1 agrees at 9 bases. Germline V lookup: CDR1 GTSNPN, CDR2 SVGIG (reference sequence). V lost 3 bases, J lost 8 bases, and 4 bases stayed unmatched. This CDR3 is 12 amino acids long. The CDR3 nucleotides read TGTGCCTGGAGACAGGGGGCAGGAGGCTACACCTTC. It yields the protein CAWRQGAGGYTF. The variable domain in full, completed from reference TRBV30 and TRBJ1-2, reads SQTIHQWPATLVQPVGSPLSLECTVEGTSNPNLYWYRQAAGRGLQLLFYSVGIGQISSEVPQNLSASRPQDRQFILSSKKLLLSDSGFYLCAWRQGAGGYTFGSGTRLTVV.

This chain connects TRBV6-1 to TRBJ2-7, with TRBD2 identical over 10 bases. The ends lost 2 bases at V and 10 bases at J; junction bases unmatched: 5. The germline V gene encodes CDR1 MNHNS and CDR2 SASEGT. The CDR3 runs to 13 residues. Written as DNA, the CDR3 is TGTGCCAGCAGTGAACTCACTAGCGGGAAACAGTACTTC. This encodes CASSELTSGKQYF.